The TCR beta chain described here comes from a study of blood T cell repertoires in COVID-19. About the study: Nucleic acid was either cDNA or gDNA, and it came from T cells, B-cell-depleted T cells, or PBMCs.

Germline lookup yields CDR1 SQVTM and CDR2 ANQGSEA. The CDR3 is 11 residues long. As processed by the authors: Scientists estimated how many nucleated cells there were by amplifying reference gene primers. Some clones are missing from TCRdb's copy, which holds only in-frame ones; the method was immunoSEQ multiplex PCR. That table furnishes V, J and clone size, whereas the DNA furnished D and trimming. The sample holds about 110,000 clones; 84% are singletons and the top ten take about 14%. The J gene is TRBJ1-4, the V gene TRBV29-1; D call uncertain. This TCR was recovered from an older woman with acute or convalescent COVID-19. The sequencing input was peripheral blood. This chain's CDR3 is CAGTVNEKLFF. The DNA for the CDR3 is TGCGCGGGCACTGTAAATGAAAAACTGTTTTTT.